Below, 14 T cell receptor beta chains from the same sample are listed, as sequenced in a study of PD-L1 blockade in urothelial cancer listed by TCRdb under 2017. Library generation was performed with the immunoSEQ multiplex PCR assay. Not all clones reach the TCRdb copy of this immuneACCESS table, which keeps in-frame sequences only. Checked studies attribute under half of the gap to unresolved V genes and leave the rest unexplained. Counted in this sample were more than 45,000 clones; roughly four fifths of them appeared once. The ten top clones hold roughly 4% of the sample. According to the study, the label for this sample's time point signals: pretreatment peripheral blood. This sample comprised PBMCs, obtained around atezolizumab (anti-PD-L1) treatment. These receptor sequences come from a man aged 65 to 85 with urothelial cancer.

This chain links TRBV7-3 with TRBJ2-1; 13 bases line up with TRBD2. The ends lost 5 bases at V and 9 bases at J; junction bases unmatched: 4. CDR1 and CDR2 from the germline V gene are SGHTA and FQGTGA. The CDR3 spans 14 residues. The CDR3, as DNA: TGTGCCAGCAGCCGGACTAGCGGGAGCGGTGAGCAGTTCTTC. Translated: CASSRTSGSGEQFF.

This clone was recorded a few times. CDR3 nucleotides: TGCGCCAGCAGTCAATCTGGGCGCAGACAAACTGGGGCCAACGTCCTGACTTTC. This sequence encodes CASSQSGRRQTGANVLTF. The V call is TRBV23-1, the J call TRBJ2-6; D call uncertain. TRBV23-1 is reported as an ORF; its role is uncertain. Deletions cut 0 bases from V and 2 bases from J, with 14 bases between. CDR3 size: 18 residues.

The V and J genes are TRBV28 and TRBJ1-1, with TRBD1 identical over 10 bases. Losses at the gene ends were 6 bases for V and 8 bases for J; bases not matched to a gene: 6. In germline, CDR1 is MDHEN, CDR2 SYDVKM. This CDR3 is built from 13 residues. CDR3 nucleotide sequence: TGTGCCAGCAGGAGACAGGGGGCGCGAGAAGCTTTCTTT. Translated, it gives CASRRQGAREAFF.

The chain is built from TRBV7-2 and TRBJ2-7; TRBD2 matches 7 bases. This CDR3 has 15 amino acids. The germline V gene has CDR1 SGHTA and CDR2 FQGNSA. Unmatched junction bases numbered 7, after V lost 5 bases and J lost 0 bases. For the CDR3, the DNA is TGTGCCAGCAGCCCCCATCGCGGGAGCTCCTACGAGCAGTACTTC. Protein product: CASSPHRGSSYEQYF.

The chain combines TRBV5-1 with TRBJ1-5; 10 bases line up with TRBD1. CDR1 is SGHRS and CDR2 is YFSETQ in the germline V gene. V shed 4 bases, J shed 6 bases, and the junction held 7 bases outside the gene matches. This CDR3 has 15 residues. The CDR3 DNA is TGCGCCAGCAGCCCCACGACAGGGGGCGCTCAGCCCCAGCATTTT. Its translation is CASSPTTGGAQPQHF.

J is TRBJ2-7 and V is TRBV30; the D gene is possibly TRBD1 (6 bases). The germline V and J ends were trimmed by 2 bases and 6 bases, with 14 bases remaining between them. In germline, CDR1 is GTSNPN, CDR2 SVGIG (reference sequence). CDR3 length: 13 amino acids. The CDR3: CAWSPRGQIEQYF. CDR3 sequence (DNA): TGTGCCTGGAGTCCACGAGGACAGATCGAGCAGTACTTC.

The V gene is TRBV10-3, the J gene TRBJ2-7; tentative D call: TRBD1 (6 bases). CDR1 and CDR2 from the germline V gene are ENHRY and SYGVKD. With 1 base removed from V and 4 bases from J, the gap between germline ends came to 11 bases. The CDR3 sequence is 14 residues long. The CDR3 sequence is CAISEYTGFYEQYF. CDR3 coding DNA: TGTGCCATCAGTGAGTACACAGGGTTTTACGAGCAGTACTTC.

The genes are TRBV30 and TRBJ1-3, with D maybe TRBD1 (5 bases). Trimming removed 1 base at V and 5 bases at J, with 15 bases between. The germline gives CDR1 GTSNPN, CDR2 SVGIG (reference sequence). This CDR3 is 15 amino acids long. The CDR3 DNA reads TGTGCCTGGAGTGCCCGGGGGGGGAGGAGAAACACCATATATTTT. Its protein product is CAWSARGGRRNTIYF. The full variable domain, rest sourced from reference TRBV30 and TRBJ1-3, is SQTIHQWPATLVQPVGSPLSLECTVEGTSNPNLYWYRQAAGRGLQLLFYSVGIGQISSEVPQNLSASRPQDRQFILSSKKLLLSDSGFYLCAWSARGGRRNTIYFGEGSWLTVV.

The genes are TRBV7-2 and TRBJ2-7, with a possible D match to TRBD1 (6 bases). V was shortened by 5 bases and J by 0 bases, with 14 bases between the two germline ends. CDR1 and CDR2 from the germline V gene are SGHTA and FQGNSA. This CDR3 comprises 15 residues. The CDR3 loop reads CASSPGRGHSYEQYF. CDR3 DNA: TGTGCCAGCAGCCCTGGCCGGGGACACTCCTACGAGCAGTACTTC.

This clone occurred a few times. The gene calls are TRBV4-1 and TRBJ1-6, with D possibly matching TRBD1 (5 bases). The CDR3 sequence is 16 residues long. Germline-derived CDR1 and CDR2 are MGHRA and YSYEKL. Deletions cut 1 base from V and 7 bases from J, with 14 bases between. DNA for the CDR3: TGCGCCAGCAGCCAAGCTGGGGGGAGGAACAATTCACCCCTCCACTTT. Its translation: CASSQAGGRNNSPLHF.

The rearrangement joins TRBV11-3 to TRBJ2-6; 11 nucleotides agree with TRBD1. The CDR3 loop spans 17 amino acids. In germline, CDR1 is SGHNT, CDR2 YENEEA. V lost 5 bases, J lost 4 bases, and 7 bases stayed unmatched. The CDR3 bases are TGTGCCAGCAGCAGGGGGACAGGGGGAACGGGGGCCAACGTCCTGACTTTC. Its protein is CASSRGTGGTGANVLTF.

This chain links TRBV21-1 with TRBJ1-1. TRBV21-1 is tagged as a pseudogene. The CDR3 has 14 residues. Here the CDR3 reads CASSIKGGNTEAFF. The CDR3 DNA is TGTGCCAGCAGCATAAAGGGGGGGAATACTGAAGCTTTCTTT.

The chain couples TRBV7-3 to TRBJ2-5; 9 bases are shared with TRBD1. This CDR3 is built from 15 residues. Germline trimming cut 2 bases from V and 5 bases from J; bases unmatched to any gene: 6. Germline V gives CDR1 SGHTA, CDR2 FQGTGA. CDR3 protein: CASSLGTGFAETQYF. DNA for the CDR3: TGTGCCAGCAGCTTAGGGACAGGGTTTGCCGAGACCCAGTACTTC.

This CDR3 is CASRPGGPYEQYF. The CDR3 nucleotides read TGTGCCAGCAGGCCAGGGGGCCCCTACGAGCAGTACTTC. The V call is TRBV28, the J call TRBJ2-7; 8 nucleotides align to TRBD1. The CDR3 extends over 13 amino acids. CDR1 and CDR2 (germline): MDHEN, SYDVKM. V shed 6 bases, J shed 2 bases, and the junction held 3 bases outside the gene matches.